This record covers a single T cell receptor beta chain. What it binds is unknown. Sequencing was performed with immunoSEQ multiplex PCR; in TCRdb, only in-frame clones are kept and a portion is missing. The sample lists approximately 120,000 clones; around 87% were seen once. This entry is derived from a study of T cell responses to AZD1222 COVID-19 vaccine. The V gene's germline CDR1 is MGHDK and CDR2 SYGVNS. The CDR3 spans 15 residues. The V end lost 4 bases, the J end lost 1 base, and 11 bases lay between the germline ends. Study outcomes and limitations: A rise in Spike-specific TCR breadth and depth followed two AZD1222 doses. The study reported that nearly half of spike-specific TCRs target unmutated variant regions. At study baseline, merely about 6 AZD1222 recipients were seropositive. Spike-wide coverage was observed for vaccine-associated CD4 TCRs, with dominant responses at 160-218 and 743-854.

This sample comprised peripheral blood, obtained on day 0 of AZD1222 vaccination. The sequence was obtained from an adult in good health. The chain employs TRBV25-1 and TRBJ1-5, with D possibly being TRBD1 (6 bases). The CDR3 bases are TGTGCCAGCAGTGGGACAGCGATGAGCAATCAGCCCCAGCATTTT. Its protein product is CASSGTAMSNQPQHF.